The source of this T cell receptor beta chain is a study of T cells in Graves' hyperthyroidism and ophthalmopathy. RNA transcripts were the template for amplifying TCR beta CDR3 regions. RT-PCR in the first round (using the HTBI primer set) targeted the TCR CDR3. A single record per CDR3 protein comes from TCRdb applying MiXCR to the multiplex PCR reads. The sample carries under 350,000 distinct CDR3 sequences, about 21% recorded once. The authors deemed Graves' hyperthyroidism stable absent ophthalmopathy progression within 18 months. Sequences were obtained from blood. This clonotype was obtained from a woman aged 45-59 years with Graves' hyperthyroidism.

In DNA form, the CDR3 reads TGTGCCAGCAGCTTAGTTACAGGGGTTGGCTACACCTTC. Protein sequence: CASSLVTGVGYTF. V and J are TRBV7-2 and TRBJ1-2, with 7 nucleotides matching TRBD1. The junction had 3 bases not matched to a gene; V was cut back by 1 base and J by 7 bases. The germline gives CDR1 SGHTA, CDR2 FQGNSA. The CDR3 contains 13 residues.